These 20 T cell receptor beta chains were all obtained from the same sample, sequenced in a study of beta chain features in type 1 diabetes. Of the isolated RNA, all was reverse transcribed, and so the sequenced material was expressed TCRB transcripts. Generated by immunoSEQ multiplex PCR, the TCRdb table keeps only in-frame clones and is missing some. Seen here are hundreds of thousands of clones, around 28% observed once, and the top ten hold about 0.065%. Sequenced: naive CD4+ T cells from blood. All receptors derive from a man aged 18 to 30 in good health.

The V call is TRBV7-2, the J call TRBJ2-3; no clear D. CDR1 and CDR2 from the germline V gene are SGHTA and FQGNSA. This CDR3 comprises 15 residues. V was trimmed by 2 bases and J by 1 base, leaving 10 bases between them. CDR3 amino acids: CASSLIRLGTDTQYF. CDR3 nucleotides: TGTGCCAGCAGCTTAATAAGGCTCGGCACAGATACGCAGTATTTT.

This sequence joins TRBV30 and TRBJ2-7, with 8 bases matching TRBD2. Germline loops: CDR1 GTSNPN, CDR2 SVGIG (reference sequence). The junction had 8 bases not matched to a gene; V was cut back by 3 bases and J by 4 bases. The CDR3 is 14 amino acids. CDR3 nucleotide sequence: TGTGCCTGGAGCACTAGCGGCCTTAGTTACGAGCAGTACTTC. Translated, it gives CAWSTSGLSYEQYF. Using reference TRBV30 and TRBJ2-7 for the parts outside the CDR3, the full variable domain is SQTIHQWPATLVQPVGSPLSLECTVEGTSNPNLYWYRQAAGRGLQLLFYSVGIGQISSEVPQNLSASRPQDRQFILSSKKLLLSDSGFYLCAWSTSGLSYEQYFGPGTRLTVT.

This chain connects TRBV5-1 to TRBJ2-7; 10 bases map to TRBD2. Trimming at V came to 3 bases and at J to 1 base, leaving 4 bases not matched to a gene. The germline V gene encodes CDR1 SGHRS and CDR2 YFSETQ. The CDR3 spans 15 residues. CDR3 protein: CASSSGTSASYEQYF. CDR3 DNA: TGCGCCAGCAGCTCCGGGACTAGCGCTTCCTACGAGCAGTACTTC.

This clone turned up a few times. The CDR3 nucleotides read TGTGCCTGGAGTGTAGCGGGAGGTAATGAGCAGTTCTTC. Translated: CAWSVAGGNEQFF. The rearrangement uses TRBV30 and TRBJ2-1, with TRBD2 matching over 9 bases. Germline V gene data show CDR1 as GTSNPN and CDR2 as SVGIG (reference sequence). Trimming at V came to 0 bases and at J to 7 bases, leaving 1 base not matched to a gene. This CDR3 contains 13 residues.

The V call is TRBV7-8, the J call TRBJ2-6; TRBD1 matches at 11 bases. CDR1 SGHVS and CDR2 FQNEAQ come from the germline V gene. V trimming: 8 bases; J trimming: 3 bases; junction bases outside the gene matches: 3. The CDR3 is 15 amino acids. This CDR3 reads CASRTGGGGANVLTF. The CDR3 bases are TGTGCCAGCCGGACAGGGGGCGGTGGGGCCAACGTCCTGACTTTC.

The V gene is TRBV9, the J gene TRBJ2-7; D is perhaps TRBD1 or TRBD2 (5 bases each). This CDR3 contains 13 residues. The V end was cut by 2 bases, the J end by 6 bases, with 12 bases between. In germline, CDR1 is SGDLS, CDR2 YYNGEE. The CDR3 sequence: CASSVRGGGEQYF. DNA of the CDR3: TGTGCCAGCAGCGTGAGGGGTGGAGGCGAGCAGTACTTC.

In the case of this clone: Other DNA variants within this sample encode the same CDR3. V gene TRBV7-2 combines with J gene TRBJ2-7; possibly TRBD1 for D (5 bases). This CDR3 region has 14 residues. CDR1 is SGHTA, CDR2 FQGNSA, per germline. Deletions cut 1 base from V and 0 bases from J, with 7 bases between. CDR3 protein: CASSLDRPSYEQYF. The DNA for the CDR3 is TGTGCCAGCAGCTTAGACAGGCCCTCCTACGAGCAGTACTTC.

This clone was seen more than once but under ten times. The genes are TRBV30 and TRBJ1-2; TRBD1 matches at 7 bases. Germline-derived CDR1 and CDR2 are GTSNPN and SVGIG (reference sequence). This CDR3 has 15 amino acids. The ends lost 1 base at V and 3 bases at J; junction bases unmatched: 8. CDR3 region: CAWSAGTAIDYGYTF. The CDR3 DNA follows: TGTGCCTGGAGTGCTGGGACAGCGATAGACTATGGCTACACCTTC.

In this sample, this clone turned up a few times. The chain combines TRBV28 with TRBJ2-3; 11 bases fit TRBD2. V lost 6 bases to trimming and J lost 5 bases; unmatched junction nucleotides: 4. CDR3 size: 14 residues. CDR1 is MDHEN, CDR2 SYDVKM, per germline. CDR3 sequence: CASRTSGIVDTQYF. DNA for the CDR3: TGTGCCAGCAGGACTAGCGGGATAGTAGATACGCAGTATTTT.

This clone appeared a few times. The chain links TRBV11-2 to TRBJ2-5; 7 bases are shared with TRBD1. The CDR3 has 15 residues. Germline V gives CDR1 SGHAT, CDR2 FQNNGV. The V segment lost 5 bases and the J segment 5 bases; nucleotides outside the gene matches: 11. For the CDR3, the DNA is TGTGCCAGCAGCCAAAACGTAGGGGGCCAGGAGACCCAGTACTTC. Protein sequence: CASSQNVGGQETQYF.

DNA for the CDR3: TGTGCCAGCAGCTTAGGGCAGGGAGGGATTGAGCAGTTCTTC. Protein product: CASSLGQGGIEQFF. The rearrangement uses TRBV7-9 and TRBJ2-1, with TRBD2 identical over 7 bases. Germline lookup yields CDR1 SEHNR and CDR2 FQNEAQ (reference sequence). The junction had 6 bases not matched to a gene; V was cut back by 1 base and J by 9 bases. The length of the CDR3 is 14 residues.

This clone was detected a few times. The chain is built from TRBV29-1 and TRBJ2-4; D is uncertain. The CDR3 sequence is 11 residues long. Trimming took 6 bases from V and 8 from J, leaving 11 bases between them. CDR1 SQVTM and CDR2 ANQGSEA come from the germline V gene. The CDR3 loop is CSVGSGDIQYF. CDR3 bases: TGCAGCGTGGGATCTGGGGACATTCAGTACTTC. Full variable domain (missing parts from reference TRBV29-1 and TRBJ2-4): SAVISQKPSRDICQRGTSLTIQCQVDSQVTMMFWYRQQPGQSLTLIATANQGSEATYESGFVIDKFPISRPNLTFSTLTVSNMSPEDSSIYLCSVGSGDIQYFGAGTRLSVL.

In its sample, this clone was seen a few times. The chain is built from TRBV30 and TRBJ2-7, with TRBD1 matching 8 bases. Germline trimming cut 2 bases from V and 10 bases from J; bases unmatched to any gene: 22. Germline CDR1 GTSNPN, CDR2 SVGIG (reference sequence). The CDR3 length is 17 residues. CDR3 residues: CAWSPGQGASLQYPQYF. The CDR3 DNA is TGTGCCTGGAGTCCCGGCCAGGGGGCATCCTTACAATATCCCCAGTACTTC.

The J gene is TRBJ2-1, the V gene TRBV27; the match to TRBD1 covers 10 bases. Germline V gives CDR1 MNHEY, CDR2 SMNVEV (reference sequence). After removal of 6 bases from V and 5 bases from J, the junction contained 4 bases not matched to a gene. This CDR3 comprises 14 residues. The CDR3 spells CASSLDRGNNEQFF. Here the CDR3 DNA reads TGTGCCAGCAGCCTGGACAGGGGGAACAATGAGCAGTTCTTC.

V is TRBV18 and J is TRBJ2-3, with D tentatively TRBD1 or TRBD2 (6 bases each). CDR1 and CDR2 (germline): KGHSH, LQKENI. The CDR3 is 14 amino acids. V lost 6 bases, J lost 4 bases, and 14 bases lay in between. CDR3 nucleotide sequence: TGTGCCAGCTCGCCGGCCGGGGGCCCAGATACGCAGTATTTT. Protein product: CASSPAGGPDTQYF.

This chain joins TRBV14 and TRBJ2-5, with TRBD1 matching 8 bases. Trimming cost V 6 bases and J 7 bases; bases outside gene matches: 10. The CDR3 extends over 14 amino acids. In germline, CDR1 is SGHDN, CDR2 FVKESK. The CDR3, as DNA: TGTGCCAGCAGTGAAAGGGACAGGCCGGGGACCCAGTACTTC. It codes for CASSERDRPGTQYF.

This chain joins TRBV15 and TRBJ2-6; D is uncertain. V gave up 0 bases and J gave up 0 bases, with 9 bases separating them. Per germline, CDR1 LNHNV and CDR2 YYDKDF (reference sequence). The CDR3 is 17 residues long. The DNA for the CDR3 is TGTGCCACCAGCAGAGATTTTGTAAGCTCTGGGGCCAACGTCCTGACTTTC. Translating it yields CATSRDFVSSGANVLTF.

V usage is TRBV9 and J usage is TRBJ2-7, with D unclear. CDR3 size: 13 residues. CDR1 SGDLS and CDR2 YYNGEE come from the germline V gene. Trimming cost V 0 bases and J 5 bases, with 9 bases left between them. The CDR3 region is CASSVERGDEQYF. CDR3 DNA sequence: TGTGCCAGCAGCGTAGAGAGAGGTGACGAGCAGTACTTC.

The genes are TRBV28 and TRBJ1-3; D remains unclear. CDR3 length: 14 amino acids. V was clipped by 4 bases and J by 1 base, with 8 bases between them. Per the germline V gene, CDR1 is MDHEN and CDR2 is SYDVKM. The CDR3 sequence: CASSYGLSGNTIYF. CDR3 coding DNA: TGTGCCAGCAGTTACGGCCTTTCTGGAAACACCATATATTTT.

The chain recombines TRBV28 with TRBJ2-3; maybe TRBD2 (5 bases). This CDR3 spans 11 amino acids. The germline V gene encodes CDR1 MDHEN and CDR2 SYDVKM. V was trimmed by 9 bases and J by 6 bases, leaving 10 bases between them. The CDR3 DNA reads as TGTGCCAGTCTCTCGGGGGATACGCAGTATTTT. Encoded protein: CASLSGDTQYF.